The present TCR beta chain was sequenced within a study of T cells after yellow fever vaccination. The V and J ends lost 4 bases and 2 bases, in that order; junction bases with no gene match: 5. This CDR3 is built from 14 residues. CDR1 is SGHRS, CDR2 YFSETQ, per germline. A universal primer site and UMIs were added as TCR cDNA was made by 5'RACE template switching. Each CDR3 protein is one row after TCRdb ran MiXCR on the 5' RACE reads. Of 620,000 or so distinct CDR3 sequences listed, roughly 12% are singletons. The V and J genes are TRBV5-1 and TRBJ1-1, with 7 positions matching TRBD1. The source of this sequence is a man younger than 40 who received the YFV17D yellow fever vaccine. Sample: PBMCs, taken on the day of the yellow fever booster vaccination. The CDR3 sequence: CASSGTVKNTEAFF. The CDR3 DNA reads TGCGCCAGCAGCGGGACAGTCAAAAACACTGAAGCTTTCTTT.